What follows are 25 T cell receptor beta chains derived from one specimen sequenced in a study of tumor-infiltrating lymphocytes in primary liver carcinoma. Bulk tissue was left unsorted, and RNA and DNA were co-extracted from about 20-30 mg of it. TCR beta cDNA was reverse-transcribed from 450 to 500 ng of total RNA. The reaction used a constant-region primer and ProtoScript II reverse transcriptase. ARM-PCR was slightly modified, and three nested multiplex PCR rounds with it gave rise to the TCR beta libraries. For 10 cycles apiece, the opening two PCR rounds ran with TRBV1-TRBV30 forward primers and a C-beta reverse primer. TCRdb analysed the multiplex PCR reads with MiXCR anew, one entry per CDR3 protein. Among some 110,000 distinct CDR3 sequences, approximately 78% were seen once, and the ten largest hold 15% to 25%. The sample comprised liver tumor tissue from sampling region 3. Sample subset: tumor region T3, left-lateral pole. The receptors shown here come from a man aged 40-55 years with primary liver carcinoma and hepatitis B virus infection.

As regards this clonotype: Given the absence of the conserved phenylalanine or tryptophan at the CDR3 end, a read error is likely. V is TRBV12-3 or TRBV12-4 and J is TRBJ1-2; 11 bases line up with TRBD1. This CDR3 spans 13 amino acids. In nucleotides, the CDR3 is TGTGTCAGCAGTTACTGGGACAGGGGGGACTACACCCTC. It translates to CVSSYWDRGDYTL.

Concerning this clonotype: This sequence may be a read error, since a much larger clone differs from it by one base. The chain combines TRBV28 with TRBJ2-7, with 10 nucleotides matching TRBD1. The CDR3 runs to 13 residues. Germline CDR1 and CDR2: MDHEN and SYDVKM. CDR3 DNA sequence: TGTGTCAGCAGGGGGACAGGGGCCTCGGAGCAGTACTTC. Protein product: CVSRGTGASEQYF.

Remarks on this clonotype: The germline gene is not matched at one end of the junction; a read error may be the cause. The rearrangement joins TRBV29-1 to TRBJ2-5; D unclear. Germline loops: CDR1 SQVTM, CDR2 ANQGSEA. This CDR3 is built from 14 residues. The chain's CDR3 is CRVEDLSVQETQYF. Here the CDR3 DNA reads TGCAGAGTTGAAGATCTCTCAGTTCAAGAGACCCAGTACTTC.

In regard to this clonotype: The junction departs from germline at one end; a sequencing error may be responsible. The chain uses TRBV11-2 and TRBJ2-7; D uncertain. The CDR3 runs to 14 residues. Per the germline V gene, CDR1 is SGHAT and CDR2 is FQNNGV. CDR3 sequence reads: CAGSPNRNSYEQYF. The CDR3 DNA reads TGTGCCGGCAGCCCTAATAGGAACTCCTACGAGCAGTACTTC.

In regard to this clonotype: The germline gene is not matched at one end of the junction; a read error may be the cause. V gene TRBV11-2 combines with J gene TRBJ2-6; 8 nucleotides line up with TRBD1. Germline-derived CDR1 and CDR2 are SGHAT and FQNNGV. This CDR3 contains 21 residues. The CDR3 bases are TGTGCCAGCAGCATGGGGGAAGACAGGGGCACTTCCCTCTCTGGGGCCAACGTCCTGCCTTTC. Its protein product is CASSMGEDRGTSLSGANVLPF. Full variable domain (rest looked up from reference TRBV11-2 and TRBJ2-6): EAGVAQSPRYKIIEKRQSVAFWCNPISGHATLYWYQQILGQGPKLLIQFQNNGVVDDSQLPKDRFSAERLKGVDSTLKIQPAKLEDSAVYLCASSMGEDRGTSLSGANVLPFGAGSRLTVL.

Concerning this clonotype itself: One end of the junction does not line up with germline, which may come from a read error. V is TRBV7-9 and J is TRBJ1-5; 8 nucleotides match TRBD1. The germline CDR1 and CDR2 sequences are SEHNR and FQNEAQ (reference sequence). The CDR3 loop spans 17 amino acids. The CDR3 DNA reads as TGTGCCAGCAGCTTAGGACAGGGGCGAGCGTGCAACCAGCCCCAGCATTTT. It translates to CASSLGQGRACNQPQHF.

As concerns this clonotype: Possible read error: a much larger clone is one base away. V gene TRBV7-9 combines with J gene TRBJ1-4; D gene uncertain. The CDR3 extends over 15 amino acids. Germline CDR1 reads SEHNR; CDR2 reads FQNEAQ (reference sequence). CDR3 in DNA: TGTGTCAGCAGCTCCTGGCTAGCAACTAATGAAAAACTGTTTTTT. Its protein is CVSSSWLATNEKLFF.

A note on this clonotype: A much larger clone sits a single nucleotide away, making a read error possible. This chain links TRBV19 with TRBJ2-7, with 8 bases that match TRBD2. The CDR3 loop spans 14 amino acids. Germline loops: CDR1 LNHDA, CDR2 SQIVND (reference sequence). The CDR3: CVSSKVAGPYEQYF. DNA of the CDR3: TGTGTCAGTAGTAAGGTAGCGGGACCCTACGAGCAGTACTTC.

The rearrangement links TRBV29-1 to TRBJ2-3, with TRBD2 matching 7 bases. There are 15 residues in the CDR3. The V gene's germline CDR1 is SQVTM and CDR2 ANQGSEA. The DNA of the CDR3 is TGCAGTACCCGGCCGCGGGAGATGGACACAGATACGCAGTATTTT. This sequence encodes CSTRPREMDTDTQYF.

Remarks on this clonotype: One end of the junction is discordant with germline, which a read error may explain. The chain is built from TRBV6-5 and TRBJ1-2; 8 positions agree with TRBD1. The germline CDR1 and CDR2 sequences are MNHEY and SVGAGI. The CDR3 consists of 13 residues. CDR3 sequence (DNA): TGTTCCAGCAGGACAGGGATTAACTATGGCAACACCTTC. This sequence encodes CSSRTGINYGNTF.

Regarding this clonotype: One junction end disagrees with the germline gene, perhaps due to a read error. The V gene is TRBV29-1, the J gene TRBJ1-5, with TRBD1 matching over 9 bases. There are 14 residues in the CDR3. From germline, CDR1 is SQVTM and CDR2 ANQGSEA. The DNA of the CDR3 is TGCAACGTTGAACGGACAGGGGGCAATCAGCCCCAGCATTTT. As protein: CNVERTGGNQPQHF.

This clonotype was detected a few times. A junction boundary mismatches the germline segment, possibly from a read error. The chain carries TRBV6-5 and TRBJ1-1, with D possibly being TRBD1 (6 bases). Germline CDR1 reads MNHEY; CDR2 reads SVGAGI. The CDR3 loop spans 14 amino acids. In nucleotides, the CDR3 is TGTGCCAGCAGTTATCGGGGGGCCTACGCTGAAGCCTTCTTT. This gives the protein CASSYRGAYAEAFF.

Points on this clonotype: The junction does not match germline at one end; this may be a read error. The chain carries TRBV11-2 and TRBJ2-2, with no clear D. The CDR3 contains 16 residues. CDR1 is SGHAT and CDR2 is FQNNGV in the germline V gene. The CDR3 DNA follows: TGTGTCAGCAGCTTGCATGGGTTTTCGGGCGCCGGGGAGCTGTTTTTT. This gives the protein CVSSLHGFSGAGELFF.

About this clonotype: An end of the junction differs from the germline gene, which may be a read error. The chain uses TRBV4-1 and TRBJ1-5, with D unclear. The germline CDR1 and CDR2 sequences are MGHRA and YSYEKL. The CDR3 is 16 amino acids. CDR3 loop: CTSSPVVRVGNQPQHF. The CDR3 bases are TGCACCAGCAGCCCCGTTGTGAGGGTTGGCAATCAGCCCCAGCATTTT.

With regard to this clonotype: One base away lies a much larger clone, so this may be a sequencing read error. The V call is TRBV10-2, the J call TRBJ2-1, with D maybe TRBD2 (5 bases). This CDR3 spans 15 amino acids. The ends were cut back, 2 bases at V and 9 bases at J, with 17 bases in the middle. Per germline, CDR1 WSHSY and CDR2 SAAADI. This CDR3 is CASSEVLVGDPEQFF. CDR3 nucleotide sequence: TGCGCCAGCAGTGAGGTACTAGTGGGAGATCCTGAGCAGTTCTTC.

In its sample, this clonotype was seen once. The CDR3 does not close with the conserved phenylalanine or tryptophan, likely indicating a read error. The chain joins TRBV12-3 or TRBV12-4 to TRBJ2-2, with D possibly TRBD1 on 5 matching bases. Trimming cost V 6 bases and J 6 bases, with 11 bases left between them. The CDR3 totals 13 residues. CDR3 DNA sequence: TGTGCCAGCAGACCGGCAGGGTCCGGGGAGCTGTTTTCT. It specifies CASRPAGSGELFS.

Concerning this clonotype itself: A read error may account for a junction end that differs from germline. The rearrangement uses TRBV7-8 and TRBJ2-5; D possibly corresponds to TRBD1 (6 bases). Germline lookup yields CDR1 SGHVS and CDR2 FQNEAQ. The CDR3 length is 14 residues. The DNA of the CDR3 is TGTGCCAGCAGCATCACAGGGAGCAGAGAGACTCAGTACTTC. The encoded protein is CASSITGSRETQYF.

Comments on this clonotype: The junction differs from germline at one of its ends, possibly a read error. CDR3 nucleotides: TGTGCCAGTAGTTTGCCGGTCATCAACACCGGGGAGCTGTTTTTT. It is translated as CASSLPVINTGELFF. The gene calls are TRBV28 and TRBJ2-2, with D unresolved. There are 15 residues in the CDR3. Germline CDR1 is MDHEN and CDR2 is SYDVKM.

To note about this clonotype: Just one base apart from a much larger clone, this may be a read error. J is TRBJ1-2 and V is TRBV29-1; TRBD1 matches 9 bases. Germline V gives CDR1 SQVTM, CDR2 ANQGSEA. The CDR3 contains 16 residues. CDR3 residues: CNVEKGQGDRDYGYAF. CDR3 DNA: TGCAACGTTGAAAAAGGTCAGGGGGACAGGGACTATGGCTACGCCTTC. Complete variable domain (other parts from reference TRBV29-1 and TRBJ1-2): SAVISQKPSRDICQRGTSLTIQCQVDSQVTMMFWYRQQPGQSLTLIATANQGSEATYESGFVIDKFPISRPNLTFSTLTVSNMSPEDSSIYLCNVEKGQGDRDYGYAFGSGTRLTVV.

The genes are TRBV7-8 and TRBJ2-1; D gene uncertain. Per the germline V gene, CDR1 is SGHVS and CDR2 is FQNEAQ. The CDR3 totals 14 residues. The germline V and J ends were trimmed by 5 bases and 7 bases, with 15 bases remaining between them. CDR3 DNA sequence: TGTGCCAGCAGCCCAGCCGGTCCCGGGAATGAGCAGTTCTTC. It translates to CASSPAGPGNEQFF.

Comment on this clonotype: One end of the junction fails to match germline, which may point to a read error. The V call is TRBV29-1, the J call TRBJ1-1, with D perhaps TRBD1 (5 bases). Germline V gene sequence: CDR1 SQVTM, CDR2 ANQGSEA. The CDR3 contains 11 residues. For the CDR3, the DNA is TGCAGCACCGGGGACCCCGGCGAAGCTCTCTTT. It is translated as CSTGDPGEALF.

Concerning this clonotype: The conserved phenylalanine or tryptophan normally closing the CDR3 is absent here, so this likely arose from a read error. J is TRBJ2-4 and V is TRBV4-1; the D is unclear. V lost 4 bases and J 6 bases, leaving 16 bases between the germline ends. CDR1 MGHRA and CDR2 YSYEKL come from the germline V gene. The length of the CDR3 is 15 residues. As DNA, the CDR3 is TGCGCCAGCAGCCCTGTCTTACAGAAAGGAAACATTCAGTACTCC. Translating gives CASSPVLQKGNIQYS.

Regarding this clonotype: The junction and the germline gene differ at one end; a read error may be behind it. The chain joins TRBV5-4 to TRBJ2-7; 10 bases line up with TRBD1. Germline assignment: CDR1 SGHNT and CDR2 YYREEE (reference sequence). The CDR3 runs to 14 residues. The CDR3 DNA reads as TGTGCCAGCAGCCCCGAAAGGACAGGGGGAGATCAGCACTTC. Protein product: CASSPERTGGDQHF.

As regards this clonotype: Because it lacks the conserved phenylalanine or tryptophan at the end, this CDR3 is likely a read error. The J gene is TRBJ2-5, the V gene TRBV6-1; D is uncertain. The length of the CDR3 is 11 residues. V lost 6 bases to trimming and J lost 5 bases, with 7 bases between them. From germline, CDR1 is MNHNS and CDR2 SASEGT. CDR3 region: CASSYSETQYL. CDR3 bases: TGTGCCAGCAGCTACTCCGAGACCCAGTACTTA.

This clonotype was observed at least ten times. The chain is built from TRBV24-1 and TRBJ2-1, with 11 positions matching TRBD2. Germline V gives CDR1 KGHDR, CDR2 SFDVKD. The CDR3 spans 13 residues. V lost 7 bases, J lost 6 bases, and 1 base stayed unmatched. The CDR3 spells CATRLAGGNEQFF. DNA of the CDR3: TGTGCCACCAGGCTAGCGGGAGGCAATGAGCAGTTCTTC.